The entry below describes one TCR beta chain. The CDR3 spans 18 residues. Trimming cost V 1 base and J 5 bases; bases outside gene matches: 9. CDR1 LGHNA and CDR2 YNFKEQ come from the germline V gene. This sample was included in a study of T cell changes during pregnancy in multiple sclerosis. Measured with immunoSEQ multiplex PCR; TCRdb has only the in-frame clones, and not every one. The data hold roughly 100,000 clones, with roughly 90% observed a single time. V is TRBV4-2 and J is TRBJ2-5; TRBD2 aligns across 14 bases. The material sequenced was peripheral blood, taken after pregnancy. The receptor's source is a female donor with multiple sclerosis, enrolled in a pregnancy study. CDR3 region: CASSQGVTSGGAGETQYF. In DNA form, the CDR3 reads TGTGCCAGCAGCCAAGGAGTGACTAGCGGGGGGGCCGGTGAGACCCAGTACTTC.